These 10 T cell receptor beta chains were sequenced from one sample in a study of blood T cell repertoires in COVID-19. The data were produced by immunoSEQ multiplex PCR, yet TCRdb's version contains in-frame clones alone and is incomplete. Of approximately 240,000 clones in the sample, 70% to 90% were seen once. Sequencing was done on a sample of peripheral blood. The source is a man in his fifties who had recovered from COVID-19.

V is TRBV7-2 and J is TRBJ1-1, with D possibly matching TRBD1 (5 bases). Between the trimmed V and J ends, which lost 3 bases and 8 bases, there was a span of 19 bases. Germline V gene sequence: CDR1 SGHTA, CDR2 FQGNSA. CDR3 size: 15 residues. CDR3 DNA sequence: TGTGCCAGCAGCTTCAATGGGGCAGCGAATGGGGAAGCTTTCTTT. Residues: CASSFNGAANGEAFF.

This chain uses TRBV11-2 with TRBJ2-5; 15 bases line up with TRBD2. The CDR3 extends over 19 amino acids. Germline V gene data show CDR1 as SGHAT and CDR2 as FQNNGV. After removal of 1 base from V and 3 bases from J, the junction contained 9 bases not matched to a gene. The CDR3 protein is CASSLVFPGLAGGEETQYF. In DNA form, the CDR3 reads TGTGCCAGCAGCTTAGTTTTCCCCGGACTAGCGGGAGGGGAAGAGACCCAGTACTTC.

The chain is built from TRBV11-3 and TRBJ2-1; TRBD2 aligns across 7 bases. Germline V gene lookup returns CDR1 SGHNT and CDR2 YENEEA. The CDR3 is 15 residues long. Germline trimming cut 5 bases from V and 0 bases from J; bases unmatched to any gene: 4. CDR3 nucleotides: TGTGCCAGCAGCCGCGGGGGAAGCTCCTACAATGAGCAGTTCTTC. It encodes CASSRGGSSYNEQFF.

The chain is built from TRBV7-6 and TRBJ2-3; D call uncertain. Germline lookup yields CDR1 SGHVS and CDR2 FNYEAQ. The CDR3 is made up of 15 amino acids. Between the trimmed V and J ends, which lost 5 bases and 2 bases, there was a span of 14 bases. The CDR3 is CASSRSTSNTDTQYF. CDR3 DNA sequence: TGTGCCAGCAGCCGCTCGACAAGTAACACAGATACGCAGTATTTT.

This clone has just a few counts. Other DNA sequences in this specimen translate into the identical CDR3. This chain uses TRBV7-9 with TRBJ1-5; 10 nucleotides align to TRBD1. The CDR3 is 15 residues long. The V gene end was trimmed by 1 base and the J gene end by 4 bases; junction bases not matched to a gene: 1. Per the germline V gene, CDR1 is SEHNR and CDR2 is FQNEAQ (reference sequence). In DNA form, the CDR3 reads TGTGCCAGCAGCTTAGGGACAGGGGGAAATCAGCCCCAGCATTTT. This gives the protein CASSLGTGGNQPQHF. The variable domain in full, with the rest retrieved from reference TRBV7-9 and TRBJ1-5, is DTGVSQNPRHKITKRGQNVTFRCDPISEHNRLYWYRQTLGQGPEFLTYFQNEAQLEKSRLLSDRFSAERPKGSFSTLEIQRTEQGDSAMYLCASSLGTGGNQPQHFGDGTRLSIL.

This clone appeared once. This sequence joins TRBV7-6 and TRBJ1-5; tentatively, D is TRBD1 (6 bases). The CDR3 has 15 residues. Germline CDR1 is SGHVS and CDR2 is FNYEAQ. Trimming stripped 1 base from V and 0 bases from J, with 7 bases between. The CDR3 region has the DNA TGTGCCAGCAGCTTAGGCAGGGGTAGCAATCAGCCCCAGCATTTT. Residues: CASSLGRGSNQPQHF.

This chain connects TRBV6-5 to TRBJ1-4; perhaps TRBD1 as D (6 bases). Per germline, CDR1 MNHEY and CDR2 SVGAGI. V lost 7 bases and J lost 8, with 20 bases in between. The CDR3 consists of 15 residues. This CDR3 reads CASKGGTREREKLFF. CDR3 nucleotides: TGTGCCAGCAAGGGGGGGACAAGGGAGAGAGAAAAACTGTTTTTT.

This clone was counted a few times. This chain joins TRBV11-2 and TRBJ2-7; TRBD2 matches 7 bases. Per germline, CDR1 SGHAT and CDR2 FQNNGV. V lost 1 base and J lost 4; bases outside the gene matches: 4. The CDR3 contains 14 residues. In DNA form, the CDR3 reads TGTGCCAGCAGCTTAGCGGGAGGTTTATACGAGCAGTACTTC. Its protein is CASSLAGGLYEQYF.

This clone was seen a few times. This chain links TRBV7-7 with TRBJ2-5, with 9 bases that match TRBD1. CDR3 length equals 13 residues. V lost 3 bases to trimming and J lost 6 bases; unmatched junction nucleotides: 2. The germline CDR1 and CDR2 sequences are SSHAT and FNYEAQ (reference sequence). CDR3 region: CASSLGQGQTQYF. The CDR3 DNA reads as TGTGCCAGCAGCTTGGGACAGGGCCAGACCCAGTACTTC.

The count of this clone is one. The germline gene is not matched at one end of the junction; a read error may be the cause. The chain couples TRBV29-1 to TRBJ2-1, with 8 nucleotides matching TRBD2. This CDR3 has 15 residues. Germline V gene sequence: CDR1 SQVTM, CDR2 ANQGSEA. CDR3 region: CGVWVSGGNYNEQFF. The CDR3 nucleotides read TGTGGGGTTTGGGTAAGCGGGGGAAACTACAATGAGCAGTTCTTC.